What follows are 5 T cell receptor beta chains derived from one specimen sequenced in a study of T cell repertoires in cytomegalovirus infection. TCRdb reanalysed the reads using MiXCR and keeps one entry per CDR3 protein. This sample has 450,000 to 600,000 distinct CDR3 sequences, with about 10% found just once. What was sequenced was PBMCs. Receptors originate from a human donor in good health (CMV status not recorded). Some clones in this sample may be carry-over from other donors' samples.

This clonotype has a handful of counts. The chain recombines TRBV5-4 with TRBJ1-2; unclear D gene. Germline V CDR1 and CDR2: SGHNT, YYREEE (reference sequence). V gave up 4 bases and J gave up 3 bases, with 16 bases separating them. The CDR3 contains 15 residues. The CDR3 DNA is TGTGCCAGCAGCCCAAATCAGAAGGGCCACTATGGCTACACCTTC. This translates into CASSPNQKGHYGYTF.

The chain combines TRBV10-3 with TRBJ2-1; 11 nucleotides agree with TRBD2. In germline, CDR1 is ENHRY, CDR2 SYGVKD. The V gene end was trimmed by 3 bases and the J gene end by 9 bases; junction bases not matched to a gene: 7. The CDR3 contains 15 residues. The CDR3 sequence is CAISDSLAGEGEQFF. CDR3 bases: TGTGCCATCAGTGACTCACTAGCGGGAGAGGGTGAGCAGTTCTTC.

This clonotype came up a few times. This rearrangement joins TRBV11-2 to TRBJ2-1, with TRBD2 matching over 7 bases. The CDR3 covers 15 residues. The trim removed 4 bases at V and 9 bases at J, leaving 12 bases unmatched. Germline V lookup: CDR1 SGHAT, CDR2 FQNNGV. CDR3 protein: CASSSLGGRLGEQFF. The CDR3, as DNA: TGTGCCAGCAGCTCCCTTGGCGGGAGACTCGGTGAGCAGTTCTTC.

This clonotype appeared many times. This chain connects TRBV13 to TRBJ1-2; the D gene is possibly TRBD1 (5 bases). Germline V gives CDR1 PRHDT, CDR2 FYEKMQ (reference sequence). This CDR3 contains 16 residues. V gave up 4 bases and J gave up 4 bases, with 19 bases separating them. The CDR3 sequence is CASSSSRAGFPYGYTF. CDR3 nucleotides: TGTGCCAGCAGCTCGTCCCGGGCAGGGTTTCCCTATGGCTACACCTTC. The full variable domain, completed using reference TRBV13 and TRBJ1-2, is AAGVIQSPRHLIKEKRETATLKCYPIPRHDTVYWYQQGPGQDPQFLISFYEKMQSDKGSIPDRFSAQQFSDYHSELNMSSLELGDSALYFCASSSSRAGFPYGYTFGSGTRLTVV.

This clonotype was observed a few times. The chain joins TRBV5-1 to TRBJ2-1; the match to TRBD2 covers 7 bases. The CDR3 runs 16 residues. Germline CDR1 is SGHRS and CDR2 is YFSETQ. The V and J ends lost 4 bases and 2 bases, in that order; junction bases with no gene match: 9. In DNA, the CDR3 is TGCGCCAGCAGCCCAGCTAGCGGCCAAGCCTACAATGAGCAGTTCTTC. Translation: CASSPASGQAYNEQFF.